This T cell receptor (beta chain) was profiled in a study of shared clonotypes between healthy human individuals. Study-wide results and limits: Clonotype sharing across a few donors was observed for roughly 5% of naive CD4 clonotypes.

The germline V gene encodes CDR1 SGHVS and CDR2 FQNEAQ. This CDR3 has 17 residues. The J segment lost 3 bases and the V segment lost 5 bases, leaving 16 bases of the junction unmatched. Each donor was a Caucasian adult residing in Nashville, Tennessee. Tens of thousands of T cell genomes (around 200 ng DNA) went into each sorted-subset replicate. Measured with immunoSEQ multiplex PCR; TCRdb has only the in-frame clones, and not every one. The top ten clones hold about 0.38% of a sample with 2 million to 3 million clones, 93% of them seen once. In the case of this clone: The antigen is undetermined.

The specimen was naive CD4+ T cells from PBMCs. Subset: CD45RA+ positively selected. The genes are TRBV7-8 and TRBJ2-7; 7 bases agree with TRBD1. The clonotype was recovered from a man aged 18-30 years in good health. Some clones in this sample may be carry-over from other donors' samples. CDR3 protein: CASSPYPLRDSDYEQYF. In nucleotides, the CDR3 is TGTGCCAGCAGCCCTTACCCTTTGAGGGACAGCGACTACGAGCAGTACTTC.